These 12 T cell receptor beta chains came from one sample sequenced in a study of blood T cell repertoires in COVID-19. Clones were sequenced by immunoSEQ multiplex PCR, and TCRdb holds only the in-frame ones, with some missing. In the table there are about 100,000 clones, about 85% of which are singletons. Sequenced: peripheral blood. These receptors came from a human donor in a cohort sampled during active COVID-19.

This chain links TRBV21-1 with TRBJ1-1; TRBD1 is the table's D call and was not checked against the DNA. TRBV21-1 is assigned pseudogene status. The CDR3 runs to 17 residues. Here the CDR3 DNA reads TGTGCCAGCAGCAAAGCGCTGGGCAAATTCATGAACACTGAAGCTTTCTTT. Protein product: CASSKALGKFMNTEAFF.

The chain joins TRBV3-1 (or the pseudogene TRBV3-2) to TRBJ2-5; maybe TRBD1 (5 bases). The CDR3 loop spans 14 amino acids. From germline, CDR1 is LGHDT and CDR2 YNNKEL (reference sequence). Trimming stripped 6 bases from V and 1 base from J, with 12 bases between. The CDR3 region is CASRPRQFQETQYF. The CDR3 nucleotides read TGTGCCAGCAGGCCCCGACAGTTCCAAGAGACCCAGTACTTC.

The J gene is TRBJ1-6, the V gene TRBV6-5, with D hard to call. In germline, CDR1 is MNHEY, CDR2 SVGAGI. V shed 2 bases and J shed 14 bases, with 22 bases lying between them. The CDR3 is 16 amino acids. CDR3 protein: CASSYIQWGGRRTLHF. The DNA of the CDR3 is TGTGCCAGCAGTTACATCCAATGGGGAGGGCGGCGGACCCTCCACTTT.

The CDR3 is CASSVDVGPQETQYF. The CDR3 coding sequence is TGTGCCAGCAGCGTAGACGTGGGCCCCCAAGAGACCCAGTACTTC. This chain joins TRBV9 and TRBJ2-5; D is unresolved. This CDR3 region has 15 residues. Per the germline V gene, CDR1 is SGDLS and CDR2 is YYNGEE. V lost 0 bases, J lost 1 base, and 10 bases lay in between.

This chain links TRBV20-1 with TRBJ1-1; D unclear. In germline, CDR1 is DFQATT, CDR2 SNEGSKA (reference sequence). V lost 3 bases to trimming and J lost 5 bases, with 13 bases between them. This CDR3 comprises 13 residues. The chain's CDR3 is CSASGVSGTEAFF. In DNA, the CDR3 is TGCAGTGCTAGTGGCGTCAGCGGGACTGAAGCTTTCTTT.

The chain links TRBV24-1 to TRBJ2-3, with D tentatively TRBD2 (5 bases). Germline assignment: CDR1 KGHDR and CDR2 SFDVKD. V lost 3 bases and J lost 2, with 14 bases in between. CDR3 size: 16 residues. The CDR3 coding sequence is TGTGCCACCAGTGATAGGAGCGGAGGTCACACAGATACGCAGTATTTT. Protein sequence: CATSDRSGGHTDTQYF.

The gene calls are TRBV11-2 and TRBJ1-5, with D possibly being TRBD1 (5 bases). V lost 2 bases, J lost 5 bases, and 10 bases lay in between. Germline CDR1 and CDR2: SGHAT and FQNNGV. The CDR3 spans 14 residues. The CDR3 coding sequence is TGTGCCAGCAGCTTAAGTCTAGGGGATCAGCCCCAGCATTTT. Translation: CASSLSLGDQPQHF.

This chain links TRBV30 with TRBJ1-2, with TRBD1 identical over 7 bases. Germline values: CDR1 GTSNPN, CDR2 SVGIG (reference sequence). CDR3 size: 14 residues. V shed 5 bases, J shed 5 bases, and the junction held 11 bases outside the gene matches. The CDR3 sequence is CAWEGGQAVYGYTF. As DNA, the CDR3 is TGTGCCTGGGAGGGAGGACAGGCAGTATATGGCTACACCTTC.

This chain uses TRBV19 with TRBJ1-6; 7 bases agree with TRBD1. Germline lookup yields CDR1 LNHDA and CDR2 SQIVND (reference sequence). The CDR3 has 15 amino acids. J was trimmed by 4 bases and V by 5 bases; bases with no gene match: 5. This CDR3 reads CASSRDRVYNSPLHF. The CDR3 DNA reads TGTGCCAGTAGTCGGGACAGAGTTTATAATTCACCCCTCCACTTT. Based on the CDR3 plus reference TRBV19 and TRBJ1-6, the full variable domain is DGGITQSPKYLFRKEGQNVTLSCEQNLNHDAMYWYRQDPGQGLRLIYYSQIVNDFQKGDIAEGYSVSREKKESFPLTVTSAQKNPTAFYLCASSRDRVYNSPLHFGNGTRLTVT.

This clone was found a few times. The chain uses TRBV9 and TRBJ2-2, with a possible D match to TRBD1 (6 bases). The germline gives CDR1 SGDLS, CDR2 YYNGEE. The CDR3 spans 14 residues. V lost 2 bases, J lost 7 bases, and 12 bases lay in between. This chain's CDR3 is CASSVQGSGGELFF. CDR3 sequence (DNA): TGTGCCAGCAGCGTTCAGGGGTCGGGCGGGGAGCTGTTTTTT.

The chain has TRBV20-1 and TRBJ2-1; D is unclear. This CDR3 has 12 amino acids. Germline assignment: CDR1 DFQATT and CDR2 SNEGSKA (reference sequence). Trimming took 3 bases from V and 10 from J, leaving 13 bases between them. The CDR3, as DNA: TGCAGTGCTAGTGGGCGAACGGAGGAGCAGTTCTTC. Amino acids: CSASGRTEEQFF.

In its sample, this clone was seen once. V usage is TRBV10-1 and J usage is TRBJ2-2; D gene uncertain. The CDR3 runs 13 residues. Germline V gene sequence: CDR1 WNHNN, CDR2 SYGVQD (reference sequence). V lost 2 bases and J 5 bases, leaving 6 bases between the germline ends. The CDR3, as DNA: TGCGCCAGCAGTGAGGCGGTGACCGGGGAGCTGTTTTTT. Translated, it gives CASSEAVTGELFF.